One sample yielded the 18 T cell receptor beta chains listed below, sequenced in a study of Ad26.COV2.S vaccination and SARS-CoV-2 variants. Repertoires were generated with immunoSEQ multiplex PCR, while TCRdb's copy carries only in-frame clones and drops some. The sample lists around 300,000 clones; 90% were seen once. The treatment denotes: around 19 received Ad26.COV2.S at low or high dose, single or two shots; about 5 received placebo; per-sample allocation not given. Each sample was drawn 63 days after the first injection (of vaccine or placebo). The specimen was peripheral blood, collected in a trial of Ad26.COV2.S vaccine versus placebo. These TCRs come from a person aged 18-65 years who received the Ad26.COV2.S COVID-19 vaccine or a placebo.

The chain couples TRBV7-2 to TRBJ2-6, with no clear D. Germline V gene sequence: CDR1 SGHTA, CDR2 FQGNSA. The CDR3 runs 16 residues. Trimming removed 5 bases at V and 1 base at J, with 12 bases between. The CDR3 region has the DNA TGTGCCAGCAGCCCCATGGGATATTCTGGGGCCAACGTCCTGACTTTC. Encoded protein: CASSPMGYSGANVLTF.

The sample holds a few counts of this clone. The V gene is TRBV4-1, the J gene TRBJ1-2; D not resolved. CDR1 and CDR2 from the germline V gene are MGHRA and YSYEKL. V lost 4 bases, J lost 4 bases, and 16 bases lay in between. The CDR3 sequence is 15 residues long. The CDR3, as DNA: TGCGCCAGCAGCCTAGCATCTGCTAAGAGCTATGGCTACACCTTC. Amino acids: CASSLASAKSYGYTF.

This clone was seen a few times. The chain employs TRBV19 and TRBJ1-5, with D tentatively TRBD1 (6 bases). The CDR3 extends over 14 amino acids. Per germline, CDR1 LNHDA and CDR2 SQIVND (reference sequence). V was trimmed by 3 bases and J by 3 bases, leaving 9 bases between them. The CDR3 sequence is CASSMDRVNQPQHF. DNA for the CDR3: TGTGCCAGTAGTATGGACAGAGTCAATCAGCCCCAGCATTTT.

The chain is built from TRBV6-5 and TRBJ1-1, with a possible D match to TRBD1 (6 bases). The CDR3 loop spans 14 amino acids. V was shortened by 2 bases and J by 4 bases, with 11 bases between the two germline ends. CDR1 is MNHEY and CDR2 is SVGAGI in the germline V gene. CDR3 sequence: CASSYGGARTEAFF. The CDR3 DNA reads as TGTGCCAGCAGTTACGGGGGGGCGCGCACTGAAGCTTTCTTT.

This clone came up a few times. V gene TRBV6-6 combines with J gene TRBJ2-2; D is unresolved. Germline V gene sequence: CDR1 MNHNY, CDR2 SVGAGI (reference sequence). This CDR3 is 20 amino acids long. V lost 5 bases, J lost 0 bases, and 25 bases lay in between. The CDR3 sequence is CASSLLGILTVHPNTGELFF. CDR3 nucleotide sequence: TGTGCCAGCAGTCTCCTAGGTATTCTAACGGTCCACCCGAACACCGGGGAGCTGTTTTTT.

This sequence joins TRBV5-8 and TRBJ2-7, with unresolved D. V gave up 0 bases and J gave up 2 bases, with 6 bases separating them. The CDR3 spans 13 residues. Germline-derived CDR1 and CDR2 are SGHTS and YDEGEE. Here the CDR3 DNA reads TGTGCCAGCAGCTTGGCCAGAACCTACGAGCAGTACTTC. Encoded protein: CASSLARTYEQYF.

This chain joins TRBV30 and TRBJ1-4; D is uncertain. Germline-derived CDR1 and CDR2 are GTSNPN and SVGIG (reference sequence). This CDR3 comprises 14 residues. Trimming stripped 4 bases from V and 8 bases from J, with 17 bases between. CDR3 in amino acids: CAWTGWREDEKLFF. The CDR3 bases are TGTGCCTGGACCGGTTGGAGGGAGGACGAAAAACTGTTTTTT.

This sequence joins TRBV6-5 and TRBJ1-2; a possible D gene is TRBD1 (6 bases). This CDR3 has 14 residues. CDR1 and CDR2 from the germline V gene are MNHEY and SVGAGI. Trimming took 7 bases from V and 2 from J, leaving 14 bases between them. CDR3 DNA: TGTGCCAGCACCTACGGGGGCAGCAACTATGGCTACACCTTC. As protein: CASTYGGSNYGYTF.

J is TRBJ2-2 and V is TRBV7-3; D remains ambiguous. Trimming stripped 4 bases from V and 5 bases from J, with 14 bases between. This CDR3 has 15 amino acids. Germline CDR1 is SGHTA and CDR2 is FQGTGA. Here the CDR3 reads CASSSYPGQTGELFF. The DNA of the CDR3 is TGTGCCAGCAGCTCATACCCGGGCCAAACCGGGGAGCTGTTTTTT.

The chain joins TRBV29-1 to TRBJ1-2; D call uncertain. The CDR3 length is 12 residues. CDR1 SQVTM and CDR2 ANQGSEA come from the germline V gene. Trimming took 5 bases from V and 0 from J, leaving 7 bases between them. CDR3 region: CSVKITNYGYTF. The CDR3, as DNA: TGCAGCGTTAAAATTACTAACTATGGCTACACCTTC.

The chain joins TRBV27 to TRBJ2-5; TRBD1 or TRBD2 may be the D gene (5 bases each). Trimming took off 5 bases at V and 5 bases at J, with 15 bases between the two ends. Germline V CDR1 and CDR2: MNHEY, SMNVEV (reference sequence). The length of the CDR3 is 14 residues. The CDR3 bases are TGTGCCAGCAGTCGAGGGGTAATGGCGGAGACCCAGTACTTC. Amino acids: CASSRGVMAETQYF.

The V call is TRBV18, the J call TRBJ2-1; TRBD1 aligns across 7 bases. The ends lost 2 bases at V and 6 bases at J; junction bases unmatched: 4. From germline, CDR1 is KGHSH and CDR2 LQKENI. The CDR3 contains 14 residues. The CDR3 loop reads CASSPSGGLNEQFF. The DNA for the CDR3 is TGTGCCAGCTCACCATCAGGGGGTCTCAATGAGCAGTTCTTC.

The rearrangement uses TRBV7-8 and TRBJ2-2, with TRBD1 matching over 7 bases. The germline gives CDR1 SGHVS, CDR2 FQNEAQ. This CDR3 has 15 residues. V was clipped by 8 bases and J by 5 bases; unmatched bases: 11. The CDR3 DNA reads TGTGCCAGCCATCTCGACAGGGTAGGAACCGGGGAGCTGTTTTTT. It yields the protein CASHLDRVGTGELFF.

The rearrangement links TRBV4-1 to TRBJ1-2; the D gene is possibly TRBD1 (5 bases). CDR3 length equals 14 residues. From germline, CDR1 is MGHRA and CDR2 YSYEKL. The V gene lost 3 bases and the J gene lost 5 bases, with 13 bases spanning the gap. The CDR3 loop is CASSQEGTEYGYTF. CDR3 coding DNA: TGCGCCAGCAGCCAGGAAGGGACGGAGTATGGCTACACCTTC.

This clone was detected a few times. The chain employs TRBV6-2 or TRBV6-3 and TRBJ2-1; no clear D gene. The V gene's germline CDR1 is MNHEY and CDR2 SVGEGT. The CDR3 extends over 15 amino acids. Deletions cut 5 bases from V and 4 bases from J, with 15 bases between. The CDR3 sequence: CASSPAKGRYNEQFF. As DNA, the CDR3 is TGTGCCAGCAGTCCCGCGAAGGGCCGTTACAATGAGCAGTTCTTC.

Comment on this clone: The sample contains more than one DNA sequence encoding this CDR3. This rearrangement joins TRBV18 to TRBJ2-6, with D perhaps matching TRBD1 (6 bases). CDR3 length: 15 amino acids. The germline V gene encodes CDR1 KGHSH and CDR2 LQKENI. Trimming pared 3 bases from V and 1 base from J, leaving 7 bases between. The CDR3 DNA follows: TGTGCCAGCTCACCCCAGGGGTCTGGGGCCAACGTCCTGACTTTC. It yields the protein CASSPQGSGANVLTF.

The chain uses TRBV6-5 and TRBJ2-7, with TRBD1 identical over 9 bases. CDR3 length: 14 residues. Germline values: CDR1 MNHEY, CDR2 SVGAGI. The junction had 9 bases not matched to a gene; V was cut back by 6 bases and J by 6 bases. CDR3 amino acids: CASRAGTGNLEQYF. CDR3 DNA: TGTGCCAGCAGAGCCGGGACAGGGAATCTCGAGCAGTACTTC.

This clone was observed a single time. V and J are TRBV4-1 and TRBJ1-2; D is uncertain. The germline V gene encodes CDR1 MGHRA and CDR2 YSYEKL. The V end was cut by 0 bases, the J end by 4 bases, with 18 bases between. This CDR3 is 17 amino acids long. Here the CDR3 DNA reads TGCGCCAGCAGCCAAGATCTCGGTACAGACTTGTCCTATGGCTACACCTTC. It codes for CASSQDLGTDLSYGYTF.